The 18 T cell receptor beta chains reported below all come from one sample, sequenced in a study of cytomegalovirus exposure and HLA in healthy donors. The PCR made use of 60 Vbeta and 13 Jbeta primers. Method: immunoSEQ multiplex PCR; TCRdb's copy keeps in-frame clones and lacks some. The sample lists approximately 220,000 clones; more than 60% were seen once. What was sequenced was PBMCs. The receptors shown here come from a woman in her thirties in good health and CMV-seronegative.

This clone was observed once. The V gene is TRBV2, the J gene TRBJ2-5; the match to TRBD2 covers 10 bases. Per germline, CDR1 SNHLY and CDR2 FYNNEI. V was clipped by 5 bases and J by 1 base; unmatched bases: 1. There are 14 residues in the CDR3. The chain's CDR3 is CASSRTSGQETQYF. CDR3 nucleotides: TGTGCCAGCAGTAGGACTAGCGGCCAAGAGACCCAGTACTTC.

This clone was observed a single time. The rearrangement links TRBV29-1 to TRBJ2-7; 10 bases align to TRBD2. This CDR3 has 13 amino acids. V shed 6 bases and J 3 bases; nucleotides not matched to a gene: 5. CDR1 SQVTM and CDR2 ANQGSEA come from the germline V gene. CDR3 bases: TGCAGCGTACTTCTAGCGGGAGTCTACGAGCAGTACTTC. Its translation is CSVLLAGVYEQYF.

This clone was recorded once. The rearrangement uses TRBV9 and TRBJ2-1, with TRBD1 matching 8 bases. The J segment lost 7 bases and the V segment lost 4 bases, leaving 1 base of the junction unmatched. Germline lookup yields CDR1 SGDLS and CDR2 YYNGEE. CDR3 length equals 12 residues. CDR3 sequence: CASSRTGNEQFF. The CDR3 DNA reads TGTGCCAGCAGCAGGACAGGGAATGAGCAGTTCTTC. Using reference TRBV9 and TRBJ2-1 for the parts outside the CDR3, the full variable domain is DSGVTQTPKHLITATGQRVTLRCSPRSGDLSVYWYQQSLDQGLQFLIQYYNGEERAKGNILERFSAQQFPDLHSELNLSSLELGDSALYFCASSRTGNEQFFGPGTRLTVL.

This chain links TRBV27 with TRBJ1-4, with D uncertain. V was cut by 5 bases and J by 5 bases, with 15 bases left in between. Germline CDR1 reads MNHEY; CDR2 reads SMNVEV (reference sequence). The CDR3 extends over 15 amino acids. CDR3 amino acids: CASSLGESPNEKLFF. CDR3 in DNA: TGTGCCAGCAGTCTCGGAGAGTCTCCGAATGAAAAACTGTTTTTT.

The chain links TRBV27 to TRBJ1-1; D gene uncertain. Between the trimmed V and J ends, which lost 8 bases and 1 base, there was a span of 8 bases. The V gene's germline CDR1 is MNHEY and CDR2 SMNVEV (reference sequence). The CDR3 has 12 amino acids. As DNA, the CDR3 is TGTGCCAGCCTCGGAGGGAACACTGAAGCTTTCTTT. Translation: CASLGGNTEAFF.

CDR3 nucleotide sequence: TGTGCCAGTAGTGGGGGGCAGGGGGCGAGGTATGGCTACACCTTC. Protein: CASSGGQGARYGYTF. The genes are TRBV19 and TRBJ1-2; 8 positions match TRBD1. Germline trimming cut 5 bases from V and 5 bases from J; bases unmatched to any gene: 10. Germline V gives CDR1 LNHDA, CDR2 SQIVND (reference sequence). The CDR3 length is 15 residues.

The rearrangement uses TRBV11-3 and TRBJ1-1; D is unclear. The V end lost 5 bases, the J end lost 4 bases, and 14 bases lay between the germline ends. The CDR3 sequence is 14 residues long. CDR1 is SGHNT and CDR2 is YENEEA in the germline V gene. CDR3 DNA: TGTGCCAGCAGCCCTCGAGAGGGTGGCACTGAAGCTTTCTTT. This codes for CASSPREGGTEAFF.

In DNA form, the CDR3 reads TGTGCCACCTGGACTAGCGGGTCCTACAATGAGCAGTTCTTC. Protein sequence: CATWTSGSYNEQFF. V gene TRBV15 combines with J gene TRBJ2-1; the match to TRBD2 covers 11 bases. The CDR3 runs to 14 residues. Losses at the gene ends were 8 bases for V and 1 base for J; bases not matched to a gene: 1. Germline V CDR1 and CDR2: LNHNV, YYDKDF (reference sequence).

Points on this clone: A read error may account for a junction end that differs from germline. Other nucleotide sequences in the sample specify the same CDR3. CDR3 bases: TGTGCCTGGGCAGGGTCTAATTCCCCCCTCCACTTT. This codes for CAWAGSNSPLHF. The chain joins TRBV30 to TRBJ1-6, with a weak D call TRBD1 (5 bases). CDR1 is GTSNPN and CDR2 is SVGIG in the germline V gene (reference sequence). This CDR3 is 12 amino acids long.

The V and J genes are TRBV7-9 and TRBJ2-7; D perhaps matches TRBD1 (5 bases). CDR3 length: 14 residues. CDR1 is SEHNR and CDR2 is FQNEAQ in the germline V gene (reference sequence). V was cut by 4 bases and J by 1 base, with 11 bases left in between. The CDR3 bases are TGTGCCAGCAGCTCGTGGACACAATCCTACGAGCAGTACTTC. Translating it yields CASSSWTQSYEQYF.

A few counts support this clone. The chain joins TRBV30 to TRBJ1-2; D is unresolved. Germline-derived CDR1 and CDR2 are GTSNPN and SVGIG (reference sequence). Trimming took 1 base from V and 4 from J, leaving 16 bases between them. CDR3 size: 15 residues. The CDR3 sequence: CAWSGRTPLSYGYTF. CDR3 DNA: TGTGCCTGGAGTGGGAGGACCCCCCTAAGCTATGGCTACACCTTC.

CDR3 sequence reads: CASRTSGANTDTQYF. The CDR3 DNA sequence: TGTGCCAGCAGGACTAGCGGGGCAAACACAGATACGCAGTATTTT. The chain has TRBV6-1 and TRBJ2-3, with 11 bases that match TRBD2. Germline loops: CDR1 MNHNS, CDR2 SASEGT. CDR3 length equals 15 residues. V shed 6 bases, J shed 2 bases, and the junction held 4 bases outside the gene matches.

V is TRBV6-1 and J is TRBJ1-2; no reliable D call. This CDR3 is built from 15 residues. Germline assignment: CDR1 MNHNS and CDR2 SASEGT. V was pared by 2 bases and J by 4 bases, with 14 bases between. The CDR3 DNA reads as TGTGCCAGCAGTGAACAGGCAGCCCAAACCTATGGCTACACCTTC. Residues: CASSEQAAQTYGYTF.

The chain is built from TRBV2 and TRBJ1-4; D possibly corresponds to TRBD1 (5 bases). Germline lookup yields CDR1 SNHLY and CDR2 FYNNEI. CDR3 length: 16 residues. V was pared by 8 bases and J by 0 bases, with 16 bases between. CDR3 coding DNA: TGTGCCAGCGGGGACTCCTACACTGCAACTAATGAAAAACTGTTTTTT. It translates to CASGDSYTATNEKLFF.

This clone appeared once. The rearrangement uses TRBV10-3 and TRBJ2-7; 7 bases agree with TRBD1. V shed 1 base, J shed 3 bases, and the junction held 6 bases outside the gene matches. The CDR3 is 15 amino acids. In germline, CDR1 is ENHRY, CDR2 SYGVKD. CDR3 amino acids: CAISEYRDSYYEQYF. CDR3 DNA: TGTGCCATCAGTGAGTATAGGGACAGCTACTACGAGCAGTACTTC.

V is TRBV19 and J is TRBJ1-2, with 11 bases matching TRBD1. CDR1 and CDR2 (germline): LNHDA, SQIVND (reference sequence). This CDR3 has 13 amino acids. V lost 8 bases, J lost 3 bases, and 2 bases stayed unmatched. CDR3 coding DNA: TGTGCCAGTCGGACAGGGGGCGACTATGGCTACACCTTC. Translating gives CASRTGGDYGYTF.

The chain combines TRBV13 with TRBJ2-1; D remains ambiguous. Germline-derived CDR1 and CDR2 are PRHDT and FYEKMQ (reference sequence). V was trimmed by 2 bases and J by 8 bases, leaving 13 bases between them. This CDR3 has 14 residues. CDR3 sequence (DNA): TGTGCCAGCAGCTTAAGTGCAGGTCGGTATGAGCAGTTCTTC. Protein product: CASSLSAGRYEQFF.

CDR3 coding DNA: TGTGCCTGGAGTGTAACTAGTACTTACACAGATACGCAGTATTTT. Protein: CAWSVTSTYTDTQYF. The V and J genes are TRBV30 and TRBJ2-3; D may be TRBD2 (5 bases). This CDR3 region has 15 residues. V was trimmed by 0 bases and J by 2 bases, leaving 12 bases between them. Germline CDR1 is GTSNPN and CDR2 is SVGIG (reference sequence).